The T cell receptor beta chain described here comes from a study of blood T cell repertoires in COVID-19. For the study at large: PBMCs, B-cell-depleted T cells, or T cells were the source of the cDNA or gDNA that made up the material.

In the source study's methods: Estimation of nucleated cell counts relied on the amplification of reference gene primers. Clones were read by immunoSEQ multiplex PCR, and TCRdb kept only the in-frame ones, dropping some. D and trimming were read from the DNA, whereas the V and J calls and clone size are those reported in that table. There are about 110,000 clones in the sample; 85% occur only once, and 2% to 2.5% lies in the top ten. Germline V lookup: CDR1 ENHRY, CDR2 SYGVKD. Between the trimmed V and J ends, which lost 6 bases and 8 bases, there was a span of 22 bases. The CDR3 contains 15 residues.

The chain recombines TRBV10-3 with TRBJ1-1; the D gene is possibly TRBD1 (6 bases). The material sequenced was peripheral blood. This TCR was sampled from a human donor in a cohort sampled during active COVID-19. The CDR3 protein is CAISVGQPSSPEAFF. The CDR3 region has the DNA TGTGCCATCAGCGTTGGACAGCCATCCTCCCCGGAAGCTTTCTTT.